This TCR beta chain was identified during a study of blood T cells in healthy people across ages (dated by TCRdb to about 2015). Regarding the complete study: In model experiments, roughly one uniquely barcoded TCR beta cDNA molecule per two T cells was captured by template switching. Donors were grouped into four age groups: young (average roughly 15 years), middle-aged (less than 40), aged (around 62) and long-lived (over 80). The study analyzed two additional independent replicas of 1 million unique cDNA reads from the same blood draw for two donors, one aged 18 to 29 and one aged 80 or older. To track age-related changes in TCR beta repertoire diversity, the study relied on deep sequencing normalized with unique cDNA molecular identifiers. To avoid experimental bias, donors of different ages were distributed randomly across sequencing lanes.

What the study reported, not specific to this receptor: Observed TCR beta diversity per million T cells fell roughly linearly with age, and a significant reduction was already apparent by age about 38. Donor CMV infection status was unknown, potentially confounding age-related changes in expanded clonotypes. Estimates of total diversity based on one million sequenced T cells were regarded as lower bounds and as underestimates. The long-lived group showed more naive CD4+ T cells, fewer expanded clones and increased TCR diversity than the aged group, suggesting age selection. A strong correlation was found between observed TCR beta diversity and the percentage of naive T cells measured by flow cytometry. Conclusive comparison of naive and antigen-experienced compartments was prevented by the profiling of bulk unsorted PBMCs.

Library construction relied on 5' RACE. The sequencer was an Illumina HiSeq 2500. The second PCR ran for roughly 7 to 12 cycles and used a J-beta primer mix along with a sample-barcoded 5' primer. A template-switch 5' adaptor carrying 12 random nucleotides introduced a unique molecular identifier onto each TCR beta cDNA molecule. At least 2.5 million CDR3-containing paired-end reads were obtained from each sample. The Mint cDNA synthesis kit, primed by a TRBC-specific oligonucleotide, was used to synthesize first-strand cDNA from all RNA. All cDNA was treated with uracil-DNA glycosylase and then went through a first 18-cycle PCR with the universal primers M1SS and BC2_uni_R. The study's processing was this. Normalization of each sample was performed by random selection of 1 million high-quality reads, each carrying a distinct molecular identifier. Instead of being binned into consensus sequences, reads that shared molecular identifiers were thrown out. MiTCR, with a Q25 quality threshold and the strictest error-elimination algorithm, was used for CDR3 identification, clonotype clustering and error correction. A nonparametric unseen species model with Euler transformation was used to estimate a lower bound on total TCR beta diversity. TCRdb reanalyzed the raw reads on its own, using fastp at Q25 for trimming and MiXCR for clone calling, and kept in-frame beta chains. Each CDR3 protein gets just one entry, which takes the most common genes and DNA from the rows behind it. TCRdb, rather than the study authors, made the V and J calls. The sample has 1.5 million to 1.8 million distinct CDR3 sequences on record, roughly 43% of them singletons. Together, the top ten hold 4% of the sample.

There are a few counts of this clonotype. The antigen this receptor binds is unknown. No base quality values were provided; no much bigger clone lies one nucleotide off. The 35 to 40 donors, aged roughly 6 to 95 years, were systemically healthy Caucasian individuals from Russia. Around 9.9 milliliters of peripheral blood were collected from each donor into EDTA-treated Vacutainer tubes. Ficoll-Paque density-gradient centrifugation was used to isolate PBMCs, with at least 6 million per sample. Trizol reagent was used to extract total RNA from the PBMCs, yielding at least 5 micrograms per sample. The percentages of naive CD45RAhigh/CD27high T cells were determined by flow cytometry on a PBMC aliquot from every donor. This receptor was taken from a woman aged 18-29 years in good health. The sequencing sample was made of blood.

The DNA sequence follows: TGTGCCAGCAGTTTAGACGGGATCATGGGGGAGCTGTTTTTT. It is translated as CASSLDGIMGELFF. The chain uses TRBV12-3 or TRBV12-4 and TRBJ2-2; a tentative D call is TRBD2 (5 bases match). V lost 1 base and J lost 8 bases; the stretch between them is 11 bases long. Taken from cysteine to phenylalanine, the CDR3 has 14 residues. The DNA shown is the 42-base CDR3, in frame from base 1.